This is a list of T cell receptor beta chains from one sample in a study of T cell responses to AZD1222 COVID-19 vaccine. Clones were read by immunoSEQ multiplex PCR, and TCRdb kept only the in-frame ones, dropping some. The repertoire has about 180,000 clones, around nine tenths of them found once; the top ten carry 1.5% to 2%. The source material was peripheral blood, sampled on day 0 of AZD1222 vaccination. Every receptor here comes from an adult in good health. The CDR3 runs from the conserved cysteine through the conserved F or W. The D gene is left open where the match is weak. Clone sizes are given selectively: once, few, many, or a class where the clone is expanded.

d_gene: NA; abundance: NA; j_gene: TRBJ1-2; v_gene: TRBV19; CDR3aa: CASSLTLAGANYGYTF; CDR3nt: TGTGCCAGTAGTCTCACACTAGCCGGGGCTAACTATGGCTACACCTTC
d_gene: NA; abundance: few; j_gene: TRBJ1-1; v_gene: TRBV7-2; CDR3aa: CASSSGGQSGGAFF; CDR3nt: TGTGCCAGCAGCTCGGGAGGACAGTCGGGGGGAGCTTTCTTT
d_gene: NA; abundance: once; j_gene: TRBJ2-6; v_gene: TRBV5-1; CDR3aa: CASSRFGANVLTF; CDR3nt: TGCGCCAGCAGCAGGTTTGGGGCCAACGTCCTGACTTTC
d_gene: NA; abundance: NA; j_gene: TRBJ2-2; v_gene: TRBV6-2/TRBV6-3; CDR3aa: CASSPIAANTGELFF; CDR3nt: TGTGCCAGCAGCCCCATAGCGGCGAACACCGGGGAGCTGTTTTTT
d_gene: NA; abundance: NA; j_gene: TRBJ2-2; v_gene: TRBV27; CDR3aa: CASSLSRTGGELFF; CDR3nt: TGTGCCAGCAGTTTATCGAGGACGGGCGGGGAGCTGTTTTTT
d_gene: TRBD2; abundance: few; j_gene: TRBJ2-7; v_gene: TRBV19; CDR3aa: CACSAQAAGAYEQYF; CDR3nt: TGTGCCTGCTCAGCTCAGGCAGCGGGAGCTTACGAGCAGTACTTC
d_gene: NA; abundance: NA; j_gene: TRBJ1-2; v_gene: TRBV6-1; CDR3aa: CASSDEGTNYGYTF; CDR3nt: TGTGCCAGCAGTGACGAGGGGACTAACTATGGCTACACCTTC
d_gene: TRBD2; abundance: few; j_gene: TRBJ2-2; v_gene: TRBV7-8; CDR3aa: CASSQGTSANTGELFF; CDR3nt: TGTGCCAGCAGCCAGGGGACTAGTGCGAACACCGGGGAGCTGTTTTTT
d_gene: NA; abundance: NA; j_gene: TRBJ1-1; v_gene: TRBV7-3; CDR3aa: CASSFSGGRGNTEAFF; CDR3nt: TGTGCCAGCAGCTTCTCCGGGGGTAGAGGGAACACTGAAGCTTTCTTT
d_gene: NA; abundance: NA; j_gene: TRBJ1-2; v_gene: TRBV28; CDR3aa: CASSPQDYGYTF; CDR3nt: TGTGCCAGCAGTCCACAAGACTATGGCTACACCTTC
d_gene: TRBD2; abundance: NA; j_gene: TRBJ2-3; v_gene: TRBV6-1; CDR3aa: CASSATSGLSTDTQYF; CDR3nt: TGTGCCAGCAGTGCGACTAGCGGACTAAGCACAGATACGCAGTATTTT
d_gene: NA; abundance: NA; j_gene: TRBJ1-1; v_gene: TRBV28; CDR3aa: CASSFDSERTEAFF; CDR3nt: TGTGCCAGCAGTTTTGACAGCGAGAGGACTGAAGCTTTCTTT
d_gene: NA; abundance: NA; j_gene: TRBJ1-3; v_gene: TRBV7-2; CDR3aa: CASSLGSPGNTIYF; CDR3nt: TGTGCCAGCAGCCTCGGAAGCCCTGGAAACACCATATATTTT
d_gene: TRBD1; abundance: NA; j_gene: TRBJ1-3; v_gene: TRBV30; CDR3aa: CAWSVGTGGNTIYF; CDR3nt: TGTGCCTGGAGTGTAGGGACAGGCGGAAACACCATATATTTT
d_gene: NA; abundance: NA; j_gene: TRBJ1-5; v_gene: TRBV28; CDR3aa: CASSGPNQPQHF; CDR3nt: TGTGCCAGCAGTGGACCGAATCAGCCCCAGCATTTT
d_gene: TRBD2; abundance: NA; j_gene: TRBJ2-1; v_gene: TRBV5-4; CDR3aa: CASSPGGTSGRGSYNEQFF; CDR3nt: TGTGCCAGCAGCCCGGGGGGGACTAGCGGGAGAGGGTCCTACAATGAGCAGTTCTTC
d_gene: NA; abundance: NA; j_gene: TRBJ1-5; v_gene: TRBV15; CDR3aa: CATSEYRASNQPQHF; CDR3nt: TGTGCCACCAGTGAATACAGGGCTAGCAATCAGCCCCAGCATTTT